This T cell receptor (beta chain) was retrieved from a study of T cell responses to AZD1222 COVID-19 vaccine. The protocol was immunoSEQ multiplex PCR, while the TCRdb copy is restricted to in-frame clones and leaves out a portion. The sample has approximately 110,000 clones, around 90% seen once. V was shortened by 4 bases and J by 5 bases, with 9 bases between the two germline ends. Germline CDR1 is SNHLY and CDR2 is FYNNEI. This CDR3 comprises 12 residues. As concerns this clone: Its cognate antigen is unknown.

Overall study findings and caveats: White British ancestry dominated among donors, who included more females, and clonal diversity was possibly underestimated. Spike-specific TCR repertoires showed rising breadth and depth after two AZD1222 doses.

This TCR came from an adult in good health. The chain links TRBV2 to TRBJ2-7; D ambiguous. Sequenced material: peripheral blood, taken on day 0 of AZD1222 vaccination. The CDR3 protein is CASSVVEHEQYF. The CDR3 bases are TGTGCCAGCAGTGTTGTCGAACACGAGCAGTACTTC.